Below, 25 T cell receptor beta chains from the same sample are listed, as sequenced in a study of OX40 agonist ivuxolimab in advanced cancers. Libraries were prepared by immunoSEQ multiplex PCR; TCRdb keeps only in-frame clonotypes and omits some of them. This sample has 60,000 to 80,000 clones, with roughly 82% found just once. The sample was CD4+ or CD8+ T cells sorted from blood, taken in a trial of the OX40 agonist ivuxolimab. These receptors were collected from an adult with an advanced solid tumor such as melanoma, head and neck, liver or kidney cancer.

The genes are TRBV7-7 and TRBJ2-3; D is ambiguous. The length of the CDR3 is 14 residues. Germline values: CDR1 SSHAT, CDR2 FNYEAQ (reference sequence). V lost 5 bases and J lost 4, with 13 bases in between. The CDR3 sequence is CASSPSPDSDTQYF. The CDR3 nucleotides read TGTGCCAGCAGCCCGAGTCCCGATTCAGATACGCAGTATTTT.

The count of this clone is one. The J gene is TRBJ2-7, the V gene TRBV28; 9 bases align to TRBD2. The CDR3 length is 15 residues. Germline V gene sequence: CDR1 MDHEN, CDR2 SYDVKM. V lost 7 bases to trimming and J lost 1 base; unmatched junction nucleotides: 8. The CDR3 DNA is TGTGCCAGCACCCGTAGCGGGAGTGGATCCTACGAGCAGTACTTC. Translated, it gives CASTRSGSGSYEQYF.

The chain carries TRBV4-3 and TRBJ2-7; D call uncertain. Germline V gives CDR1 LGHNA, CDR2 YSLEER. The CDR3 loop spans 14 amino acids. The ends were cut back, 3 bases at V and 4 bases at J, with 13 bases in the middle. CDR3 in amino acids: CASSQYSGEYEQYF. The CDR3 nucleotides are TGCGCCAGCAGCCAGTACTCTGGTGAATACGAGCAGTACTTC.

V and J are TRBV27 and TRBJ1-4, with 7 bases that match TRBD1. CDR3 size: 15 residues. The trim removed 8 bases at V and 7 bases at J, leaving 13 bases unmatched. Germline assignment: CDR1 MNHEY and CDR2 SMNVEV (reference sequence). CDR3 bases: TGTGCCAGCCGATACGCCGGGACAGACAGTGAAAAACTGTTTTTT. Amino acids: CASRYAGTDSEKLFF.

The rearrangement joins TRBV25-1 to TRBJ2-7, with D unclear. V lost 5 bases, J lost 3 bases, and 20 bases lay in between. In germline, CDR1 is MGHDK, CDR2 SYGVNS. The CDR3 contains 16 residues. As DNA, the CDR3 is TGTGCCAGCAGTCCTCCCGTAAGTGGTCTCAACTACGAGCAGTACTTC. This codes for CASSPPVSGLNYEQYF.

This clone was seen more than once but under ten times. This rearrangement joins TRBV19 to TRBJ2-5; a possible D gene is TRBD2 (5 bases). Germline lookup yields CDR1 LNHDA and CDR2 SQIVND (reference sequence). V shed 5 bases and J shed 2 bases, with 9 bases lying between them. This CDR3 comprises 13 residues. The CDR3 loop is CASSPTRQETQYF. Here the CDR3 DNA reads TGTGCCAGTAGTCCTACTAGGCAAGAGACCCAGTACTTC. The variable domain in full, with the rest retrieved from reference TRBV19 and TRBJ2-5, is DGGITQSPKYLFRKEGQNVTLSCEQNLNHDAMYWYRQDPGQGLRLIYYSQIVNDFQKGDIAEGYSVSREKKESFPLTVTSAQKNPTAFYLCASSPTRQETQYFGPGTRLLVL.

The chain recombines TRBV18 with TRBJ2-3; D is possibly TRBD2 (6 bases). CDR1 is KGHSH and CDR2 is LQKENI in the germline V gene. The CDR3 spans 16 residues. V was shortened by 1 base and J by 3 bases, with 14 bases between the two germline ends. The DNA for the CDR3 is TGTGCCAGCTCACCACGTCCGGGAGAGATAACAGATACGCAGTATTTT. Translating gives CASSPRPGEITDTQYF.

This clone was observed once. The genes are TRBV29-1 and TRBJ2-5; 7 bases are shared with TRBD2. The J call is doubtful: the DNA matches TRBJ2-7 better. Germline values: CDR1 SQVTM, CDR2 ANQGSEA. The length of the CDR3 is 15 residues. CDR3 sequence reads: CSVGLAPGVGYEQYF. In DNA form, the CDR3 reads TGCAGCGTTGGACTAGCCCCAGGAGTTGGATACGAGCAGTACTTC.

The chain recombines TRBV6-5 with TRBJ2-1; 7 bases fit TRBD2. The CDR3 is 15 residues long. The V segment lost 6 bases and the J segment 2 bases; nucleotides outside the gene matches: 7. Looked up from germline, CDR1 is MNHEY and CDR2 is SVGAGI. CDR3 in amino acids: CASRGTAGAYNEQFF. The CDR3 coding sequence is TGTGCCAGCAGAGGGACCGCGGGGGCCTACAATGAGCAGTTCTTC.

V and J are TRBV7-2 and TRBJ1-1; D not resolved. The length of the CDR3 is 13 residues. Germline assignment: CDR1 SGHTA and CDR2 FQGNSA. The V and J ends lost 2 bases and 8 bases respectively, with 12 bases between them. CDR3 nucleotide sequence: TGTGCCAGCAGCTTACCAAGCACCCGGGAAGCTTTCTTT. Its protein is CASSLPSTREAFF. The complete variable domain, with remaining parts taken from reference TRBV7-2 and TRBJ1-1, reads GAGVSQSPSNKVTEKGKDVELRCDPISGHTALYWYRQSLGQGLEFLIYFQGNSAPDKSGLPSDRFSAERTGGSVSTLTIQRTQQEDSAVYLCASSLPSTREAFFGQGTRLTVV.

The chain joins TRBV27 to TRBJ2-1; 11 nucleotides match TRBD1. CDR1 is MNHEY and CDR2 is SMNVEV in the germline V gene (reference sequence). The CDR3 runs 15 residues. V lost 6 bases and J lost 9; bases outside the gene matches: 10. CDR3 DNA: TGTGCCAGCAGCCTCGGGACAGGGGGGCTGGTTGAGCAGTTCTTC. Encoded protein: CASSLGTGGLVEQFF.

The chain is built from TRBV6-6 and TRBJ2-1, with a tentative D call TRBD1 (6 bases). This CDR3 contains 14 residues. V lost 10 bases and J 7 bases, leaving 20 bases between the germline ends. In germline, CDR1 is MNHNY, CDR2 SVGAGI (reference sequence). CDR3 bases: TGTGCCACGTCGTCCCCGTACAGGGAGAATGAGCAGTTCTTC. Protein: CATSSPYRENEQFF.

V usage is TRBV6-1 and J usage is TRBJ2-7; the D call may be TRBD1 or TRBD2 (5 bases each). Germline lookup yields CDR1 MNHNS and CDR2 SASEGT. This CDR3 spans 15 amino acids. Trimming removed 3 bases from V and 1 base from J, with 13 bases in between. This CDR3 reads CASSDGAGSSYEQYF. CDR3 bases: TGTGCCAGCAGTGACGGGGCAGGGAGTTCCTACGAGCAGTACTTC.

The V gene is TRBV7-2, the J gene TRBJ2-1, with D possibly TRBD2 on 5 matching bases. The V and J ends lost 5 bases and 1 base respectively, with 15 bases between them. The CDR3 totals 16 residues. Germline loops: CDR1 SGHTA, CDR2 FQGNSA. CDR3 region: CASSPSGKRSYNEQFF. CDR3 DNA sequence: TGTGCCAGCAGCCCATCGGGGAAGAGGTCCTACAATGAGCAGTTCTTC.

This clone was found once. The V and J genes are TRBV11-2 and TRBJ2-5; D assignment may be TRBD1 or TRBD2 (6 bases each). CDR3 size: 15 residues. Germline V gene sequence: CDR1 SGHAT, CDR2 FQNNGV. Trimming shortened V by 6 bases and J by 7 bases, and 21 bases separated the two germline ends. The CDR3 coding sequence is TGTGCCAGCAGTCCTTTCGGGGGCACGGTCCGGACCCAGTACTTC. Its translation: CASSPFGGTVRTQYF. The complete variable domain, with remaining parts taken from reference TRBV11-2 and TRBJ2-5, reads EAGVAQSPRYKIIEKRQSVAFWCNPISGHATLYWYQQILGQGPKLLIQFQNNGVVDDSQLPKDRFSAERLKGVDSTLKIQPAKLEDSAVYLCASSPFGGTVRTQYFGPGTRLLVL.

This clone was seen once. The genes are TRBV15 and TRBJ2-1, with TRBD2 identical over 8 bases. The CDR3 totals 16 residues. Germline values: CDR1 LNHNV, CDR2 YYDKDF (reference sequence). V shed 0 bases, J shed 8 bases, and the junction held 9 bases outside the gene matches. CDR3 in DNA: TGTGCCACCAGCAGAGATCCCAGCGGGAGTGGAGATGAGCAGTTCTTC. Translating it yields CATSRDPSGSGDEQFF. Variable domain in full (rest from reference TRBV15 and TRBJ2-1): DAMVIQNPRYQVTQFGKPVTLSCSQTLNHNVMYWYQQKSSQAPKLLFHYYDKDFNNEADTPDNFQSRRPNTSFCFLDIRSPGLGDTAMYLCATSRDPSGSGDEQFFGPGTRLTVL.

The chain employs TRBV5-4 and TRBJ2-1, with D hard to call. This CDR3 region has 12 residues. Trimming pared 10 bases from V and 6 bases from J, leaving 14 bases between. CDR1 and CDR2 (germline): SGHNT, YYREEE (reference sequence). The CDR3 sequence: CAASDSSNEQFF. CDR3 nucleotides: TGTGCCGCCTCAGATTCTAGCAATGAGCAGTTCTTC.

V usage is TRBV5-1 and J usage is TRBJ1-2; possible D gene TRBD1, 5 bases. V lost 3 bases and J lost 6, with 12 bases in between. The CDR3 loop spans 13 amino acids. Germline assignment: CDR1 SGHRS and CDR2 YFSETQ. CDR3 in amino acids: CASSSMRGNGYTF. For the CDR3, the DNA is TGCGCCAGCAGCTCAATGCGGGGGAATGGCTACACCTTC.

This chain connects TRBV7-9 to TRBJ1-3; no reliable D call. Germline V lookup: CDR1 SEHNR, CDR2 FQNEAQ (reference sequence). Trimming cost V 5 bases and J 4 bases, with 18 bases left between them. CDR3 length equals 16 residues. CDR3 protein: CASSPKVPVGGNTIYF. The CDR3 DNA is TGTGCCAGCAGCCCGAAAGTCCCCGTCGGGGGAAACACCATATATTTT.

The gene calls are TRBV7-3 and TRBJ2-6; no clear D gene. CDR3 length: 15 amino acids. V lost 0 bases and J lost 4, with 7 bases in between. Germline V gene sequence: CDR1 SGHTA, CDR2 FQGTGA. CDR3 bases: TGTGCCAGCAGCTTAACAGGTTACGGGGCCAACGTCCTGACTTTC. Protein sequence: CASSLTGYGANVLTF.

The sample holds a few counts of this clone. The rearrangement joins TRBV11-3 to TRBJ2-1, with 9 bases identical to TRBD2. With 1 base clipped from V and 3 bases from J, the junction kept 1 base outside the gene matches. The CDR3 has 15 residues. CDR1 is SGHNT, CDR2 YENEEA, per germline. CDR3 bases: TGTGCCAGCAGCTTAGGTAGCGGGAGCTACAATGAGCAGTTCTTC. It is translated as CASSLGSGSYNEQFF.

V is TRBV28 and J is TRBJ2-1; 7 bases fit TRBD2. Germline values: CDR1 MDHEN, CDR2 SYDVKM. The trim removed 3 bases at V and 4 bases at J, leaving 6 bases unmatched. The CDR3 runs 15 residues. DNA for the CDR3: TGTGCCAGCAGTTTGGGGCTAGCGGTATACAATGAGCAGTTCTTC. This translates into CASSLGLAVYNEQFF.

The J gene is TRBJ2-6, the V gene TRBV7-9, with D perhaps matching TRBD2 (5 bases). Germline-derived CDR1 and CDR2 are SEHNR and FQNEAQ (reference sequence). Trimming stripped 5 bases from V and 0 bases from J, with 17 bases between. The CDR3 contains 18 residues. CDR3 coding DNA: TGTGCCAGCAGCGCCTGGGCTAGCTTAAACTCTGGGGCCAACGTCCTGACTTTC. Its protein is CASSAWASLNSGANVLTF.

The chain combines TRBV5-4 with TRBJ2-7, with D unclear. CDR3 size: 14 residues. Between the trimmed V and J ends, which lost 5 bases and 5 bases, there was a span of 17 bases. In germline, CDR1 is SGHNT, CDR2 YYREEE (reference sequence). The CDR3 nucleotides read TGTGCCAGCAGTTTAGACCCCCTGCTTAACGAGCAGTACTTC. It specifies CASSLDPLLNEQYF.

J is TRBJ2-7 and V is TRBV7-2; D uncertain. The CDR3 contains 14 residues. Trimming cost V 8 bases and J 1 base, with 15 bases left between them. Germline V CDR1 and CDR2: SGHTA, FQGNSA. The CDR3 spells CASARDLQSYEQYF. The CDR3 coding sequence is TGTGCCAGCGCAAGAGACTTACAATCCTACGAGCAGTACTTC.